This T cell receptor (beta chain) was observed in a study of blood T cell repertoires in COVID-19. The method was immunoSEQ multiplex PCR; TCRdb's version includes in-frame clones alone and lacks a portion of them. The table lists about 220,000 clones, almost 90% of them singletons. The V end was cut by 7 bases, the J end by 0 bases, with 10 bases between. The CDR3 runs 14 residues. The germline V gene encodes CDR1 KGHSH and CDR2 LQKENI. Participants, roughly 18 to 89 years old, spanned around 26 US areas. Participants had their cohort set by participant-reported clinical history. Contact with a PCR-confirmed or clinician-diagnosed COVID-19 case occurred within 2 weeks of entry.

The sequencing input was PBMCs or T cells enriched from blood (not recorded which). This TCR was sampled from a man under 40 who had been exposed to COVID-19. The chain combines TRBV18 with TRBJ1-3; D is ambiguous. Written as DNA, the CDR3 is TGTGCCAGCTTAGAAGGGAGCTCTGGAAACACCATATATTTT. It translates to CASLEGSSGNTIYF.